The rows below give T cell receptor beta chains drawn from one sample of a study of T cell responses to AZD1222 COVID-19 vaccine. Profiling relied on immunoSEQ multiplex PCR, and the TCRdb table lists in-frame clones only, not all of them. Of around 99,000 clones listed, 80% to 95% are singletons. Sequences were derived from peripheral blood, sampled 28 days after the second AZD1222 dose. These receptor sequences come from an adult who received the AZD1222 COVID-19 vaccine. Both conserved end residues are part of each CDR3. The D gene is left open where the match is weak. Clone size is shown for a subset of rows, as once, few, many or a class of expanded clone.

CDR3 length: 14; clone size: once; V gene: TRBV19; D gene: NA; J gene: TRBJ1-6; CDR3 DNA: TGTGCCAGTAGTGGGGGGAGCGCGGATTCACCCCTCCACTTT; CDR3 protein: CASSGGSADSPLHF
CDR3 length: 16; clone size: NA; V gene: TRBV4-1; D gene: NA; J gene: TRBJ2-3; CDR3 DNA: TGCGCCAGCAGCCAAGATTGGGGGAGTTCAGCAGATACGCAGTATTTT; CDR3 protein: CASSQDWGSSADTQYF
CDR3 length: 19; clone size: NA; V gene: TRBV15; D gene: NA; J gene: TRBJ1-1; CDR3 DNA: TGTGCCACCAGCAGAGAATCGGACACCTTGCCAAGGGTAAACACTGAAGCTTTCTTT; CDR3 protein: CATSRESDTLPRVNTEAFF
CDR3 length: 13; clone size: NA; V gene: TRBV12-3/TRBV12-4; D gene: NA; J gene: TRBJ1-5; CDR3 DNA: TGTGCCAGCAGTTTAGGCAGGGATCAGCCCCAGCATTTT; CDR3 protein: CASSLGRDQPQHF
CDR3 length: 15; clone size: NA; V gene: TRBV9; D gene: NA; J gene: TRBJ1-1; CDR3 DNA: TGTGCCAGCAGCGTAGATCCCATCCCGAATTATGAAGCTTTCTTT; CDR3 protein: CASSVDPIPNYEAFF
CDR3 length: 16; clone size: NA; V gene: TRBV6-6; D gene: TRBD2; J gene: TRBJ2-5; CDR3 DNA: TGTGCCAGCAGTAACTCCGCGGGACTACTTGACGAGACCCAGTACTTC; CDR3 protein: CASSNSAGLLDETQYF
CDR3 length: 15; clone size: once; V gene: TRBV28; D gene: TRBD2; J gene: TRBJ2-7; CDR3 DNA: TGTGCCAGCAGCTACGGGACTAGCGGAGCATACGAGCAGTACTTC; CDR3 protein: CASSYGTSGAYEQYF
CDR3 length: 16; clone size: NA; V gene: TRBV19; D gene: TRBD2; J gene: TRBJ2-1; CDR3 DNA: TGTGCCAGTAGTCAACTAGCGGGAGCATCCTACAATGAGCAGTTCTTC; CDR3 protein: CASSQLAGASYNEQFF
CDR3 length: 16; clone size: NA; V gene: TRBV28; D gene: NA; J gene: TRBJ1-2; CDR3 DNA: TGTGCCAGCAGTTTAATGGTGGCATGGGGCGCGCGGGGCTACACCTTC; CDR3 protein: CASSLMVAWGARGYTF
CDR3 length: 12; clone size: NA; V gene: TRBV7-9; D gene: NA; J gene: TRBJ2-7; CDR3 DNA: TGTGCCAGCAGTTTGACATCGGTTGAGCAGTACTTC; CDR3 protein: CASSLTSVEQYF
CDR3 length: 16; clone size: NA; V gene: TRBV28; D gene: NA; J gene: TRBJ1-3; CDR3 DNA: TGTGCCAGCAGTTTCCCAGGGCAGCCAAGTGGAAACACCATATATTTT; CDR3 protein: CASSFPGQPSGNTIYF
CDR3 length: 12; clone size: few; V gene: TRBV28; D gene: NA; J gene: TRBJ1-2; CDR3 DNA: TGTGCCAGCAGTTCACTTAACTATGGCTACACCTTC; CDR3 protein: CASSSLNYGYTF
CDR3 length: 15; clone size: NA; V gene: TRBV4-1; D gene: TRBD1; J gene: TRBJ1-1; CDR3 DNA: TGCGCCAGCAGCCCTCAGACAGGGGGCCGTGCTGAAGCTTTCTTT; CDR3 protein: CASSPQTGGRAEAFF
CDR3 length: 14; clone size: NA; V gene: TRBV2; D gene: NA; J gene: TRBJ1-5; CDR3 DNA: TGTGCCAGCAGCGCCCAGATAAGCAATCAGCCCCAGCATTTT; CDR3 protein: CASSAQISNQPQHF
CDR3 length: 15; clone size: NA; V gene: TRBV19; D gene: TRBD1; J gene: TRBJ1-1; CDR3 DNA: TGTGCCAGTAGTCCCCACAGGGGCGGGAACACTGAAGCTTTCTTT; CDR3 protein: CASSPHRGGNTEAFF